The clone carrying this T cell receptor (beta chain) has just a few counts. Antigen unknown. V was shortened by 1 base and J by 4 bases, with 16 bases between the two germline ends. The germline V gene has CDR1 LGHNA and CDR2 YNFKEQ. This CDR3 region has 16 residues. Generated by immunoSEQ multiplex PCR, the TCRdb table keeps only in-frame clones and is missing some. The data contain approximately 80,000 clones, 80% to 95% of them singletons. This specimen belongs to a study of OX40 agonist ivuxolimab in advanced cancers. Study summary: Hepatocellular carcinoma, melanoma, renal cell or head and neck cancer occurred in dose-escalation patients. Of the participants, around 43% had some prior anti-PD-1, anti-PD-L1 or anti-CTLA-4 therapy, which was allowed.

Findings of the study overall: At doses 0.1 to 3.0 mg/kg, CD4+ and CD8+ clones expanded.

The TCR comes from an adult with an advanced solid tumor such as melanoma, head and neck, liver or kidney cancer. The material sequenced was CD4+ or CD8+ T cells sorted from blood, taken in a trial of the OX40 agonist ivuxolimab. The genes are TRBV4-2 and TRBJ1-2; D is undetermined. The CDR3 nucleotides are TGTGCCAGCAGCCAAGCTTATGGGCAGCGGGGCTATGGCTACACCTTC. Translating it yields CASSQAYGQRGYGYTF.